The T cell receptor beta chain under discussion was sequenced for a study of blood T cell repertoires in COVID-19. Overall study: Sample material is recorded as cDNA or gDNA derived from T cells, B-cell-depleted T cells, or PBMCs.

V lost 5 bases, J lost 3 bases, and 13 bases lay in between. The germline gives CDR1 MDHEN, CDR2 SYDVKM. There are 14 residues in the CDR3. Researchers sorted participants into cohorts using their self-reported clinical history. Original handling: Reference gene primer amplification gave nucleated cell count estimates. Some clones are missing from TCRdb's copy, which holds only in-frame ones; the method was immunoSEQ multiplex PCR. That table is the source of V, J and clone size, and D and trimming were worked out from the DNA. The sample includes fewer than 450,000 clones, about 88% of them seen just once.

The chain has TRBV28 and TRBJ1-2, with D perhaps matching TRBD1 (5 bases). The sequence came from a woman between 18 and 29 years old who had recovered from COVID-19. The sequencing sample was made of PBMCs or T cells enriched from blood (not recorded which). The chain's CDR3 is CASSGQGPDYGYTF. CDR3 bases: TGTGCCAGCAGTGGCCAGGGCCCCGACTATGGCTACACCTTC.